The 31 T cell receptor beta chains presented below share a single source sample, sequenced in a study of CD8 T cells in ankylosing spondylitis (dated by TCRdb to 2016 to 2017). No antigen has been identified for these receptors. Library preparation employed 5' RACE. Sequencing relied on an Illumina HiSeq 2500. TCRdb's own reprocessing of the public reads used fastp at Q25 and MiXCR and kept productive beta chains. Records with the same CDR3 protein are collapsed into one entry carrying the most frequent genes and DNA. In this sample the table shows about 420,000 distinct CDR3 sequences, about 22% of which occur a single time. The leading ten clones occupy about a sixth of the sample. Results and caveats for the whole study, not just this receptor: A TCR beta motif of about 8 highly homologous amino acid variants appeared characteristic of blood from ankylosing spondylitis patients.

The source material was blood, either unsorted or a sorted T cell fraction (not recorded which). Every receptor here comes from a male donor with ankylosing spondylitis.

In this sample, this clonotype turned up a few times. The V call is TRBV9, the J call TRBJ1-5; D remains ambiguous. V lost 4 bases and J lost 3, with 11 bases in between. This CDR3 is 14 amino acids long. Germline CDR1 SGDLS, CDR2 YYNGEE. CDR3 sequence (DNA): TGTGCCAGCAGCATCGACGCGCTCAATCAGCCCCAGCATTTT. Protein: CASSIDALNQPQHF.

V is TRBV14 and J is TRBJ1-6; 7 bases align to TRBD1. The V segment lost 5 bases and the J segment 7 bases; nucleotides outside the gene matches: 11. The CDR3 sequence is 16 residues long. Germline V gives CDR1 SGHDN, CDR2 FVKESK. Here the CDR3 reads CASSEMGRDSNSPLHF. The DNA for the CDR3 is TGTGCCAGCAGCGAGATGGGTCGGGACAGCAATTCACCCCTCCACTTT.

The CDR3 nucleotides read TGCAGCGCCTCGGGAGGTCCCTCCTACGAGCAGTACTTC. It encodes CSASGGPSYEQYF. This chain links TRBV29-1 with TRBJ2-7, with 7 bases identical to TRBD2. This CDR3 region has 13 residues. Germline CDR1 is SQVTM and CDR2 is ANQGSEA. V gave up 7 bases and J gave up 0 bases; unmatched junction bases: 6.

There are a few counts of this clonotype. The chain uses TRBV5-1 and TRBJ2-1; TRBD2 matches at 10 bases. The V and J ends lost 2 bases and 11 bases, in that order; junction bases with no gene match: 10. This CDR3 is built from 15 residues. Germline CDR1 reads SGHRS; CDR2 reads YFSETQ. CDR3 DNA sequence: TGCGCCAGCAGCTTTACCGGGACTAGCGCCATAAAGCAGTTCTTC. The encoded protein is CASSFTGTSAIKQFF. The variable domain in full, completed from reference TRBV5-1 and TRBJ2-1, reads KAGVTQTPRYLIKTRGQQVTLSCSPISGHRSVSWYQQTPGQGLQFLFEYFSETQRNKGNFPGRFSGRQFSNSRSEMNVSTLELGDSALYLCASSFTGTSAIKQFFGPGTRLTVL.

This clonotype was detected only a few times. In nucleotides, the CDR3 is TGCAGTGCTCCACAAAGGACCGGGGAGCTGTTTTTT. Its translation is CSAPQRTGELFF. The chain uses TRBV20-1 and TRBJ2-2; D ambiguous. From germline, CDR1 is DFQATT and CDR2 SNEGSKA (reference sequence). This CDR3 spans 12 amino acids. The V end was cut by 5 bases, the J end by 5 bases, with 9 bases between.

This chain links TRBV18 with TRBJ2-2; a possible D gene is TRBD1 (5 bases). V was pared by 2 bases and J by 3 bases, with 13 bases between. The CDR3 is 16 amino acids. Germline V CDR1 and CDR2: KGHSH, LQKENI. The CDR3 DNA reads TGTGCCAGCTCACCATTCAACCAAGGGGACACCGGGGAGCTGTTTTTT. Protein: CASSPFNQGDTGELFF.

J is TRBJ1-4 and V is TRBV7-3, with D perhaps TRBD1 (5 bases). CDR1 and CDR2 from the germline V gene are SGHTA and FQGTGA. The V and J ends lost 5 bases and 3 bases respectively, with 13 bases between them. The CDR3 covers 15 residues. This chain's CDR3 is CASSPDSAANEKLFF. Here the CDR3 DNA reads TGTGCCAGCAGCCCCGACAGCGCGGCTAATGAAAAACTGTTTTTT.

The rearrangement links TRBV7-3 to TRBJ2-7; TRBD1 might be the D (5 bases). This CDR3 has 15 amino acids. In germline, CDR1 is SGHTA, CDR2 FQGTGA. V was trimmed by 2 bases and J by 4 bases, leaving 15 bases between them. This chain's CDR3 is CASSLGGGAGYEQYF. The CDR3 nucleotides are TGTGCCAGCAGCTTAGGTGGTGGGGCCGGGTACGAGCAGTACTTC. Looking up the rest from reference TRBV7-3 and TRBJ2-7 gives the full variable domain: GAGVSQTPSNKVTEKGKYVELRCDPISGHTALYWYRQSLGQGPEFLIYFQGTGAADDSGLPNDRFFAVRPEGSVSTLKIQRTERGDSAVYLCASSLGGGAGYEQYFGPGTRLTVT.

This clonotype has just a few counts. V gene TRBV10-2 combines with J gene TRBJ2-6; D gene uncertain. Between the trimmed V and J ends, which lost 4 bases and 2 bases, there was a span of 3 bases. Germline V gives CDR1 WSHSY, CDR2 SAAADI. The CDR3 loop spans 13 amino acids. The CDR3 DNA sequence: TGCGCCAGCAGTGCACCTGGGGCCAACGTCCTGACTTTC. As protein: CASSAPGANVLTF.

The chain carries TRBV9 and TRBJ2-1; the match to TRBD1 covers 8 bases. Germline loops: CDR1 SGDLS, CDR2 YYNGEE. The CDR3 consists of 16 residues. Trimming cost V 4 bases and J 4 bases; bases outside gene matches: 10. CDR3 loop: CASSFQTGGSYNEQFF. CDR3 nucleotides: TGTGCCAGCAGCTTTCAAACAGGGGGATCTTACAATGAGCAGTTCTTC.

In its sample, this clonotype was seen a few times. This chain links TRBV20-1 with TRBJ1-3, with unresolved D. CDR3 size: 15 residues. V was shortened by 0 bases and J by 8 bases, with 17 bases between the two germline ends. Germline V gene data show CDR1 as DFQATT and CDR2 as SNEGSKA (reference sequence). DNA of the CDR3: TGCAGTGCTAGAGATGAGGTCTCTACAAGGGACACCATATATTTT. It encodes CSARDEVSTRDTIYF.

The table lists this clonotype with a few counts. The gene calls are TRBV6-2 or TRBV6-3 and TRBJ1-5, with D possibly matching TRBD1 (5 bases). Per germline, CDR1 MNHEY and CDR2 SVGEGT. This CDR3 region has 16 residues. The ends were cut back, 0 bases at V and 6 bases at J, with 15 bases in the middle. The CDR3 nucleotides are TGTGCCAGCAGTTACTCGACTCGGGGCAGGGCTCAGCCCCAGCATTTT. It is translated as CASSYSTRGRAQPQHF.

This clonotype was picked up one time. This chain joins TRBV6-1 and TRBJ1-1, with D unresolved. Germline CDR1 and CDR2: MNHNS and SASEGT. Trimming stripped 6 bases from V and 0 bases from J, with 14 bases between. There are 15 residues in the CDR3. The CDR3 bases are TGTGCCAGCAGAATTGGTAATTTTATGAACACTGAAGCTTTCTTT. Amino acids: CASRIGNFMNTEAFF.

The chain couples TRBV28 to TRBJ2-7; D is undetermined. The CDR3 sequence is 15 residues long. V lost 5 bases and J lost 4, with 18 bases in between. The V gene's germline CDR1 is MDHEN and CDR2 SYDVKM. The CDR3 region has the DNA TGTGCCAGCAGTCCGGAAGGACGACCCACTTACGAGCAGTACTTC. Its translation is CASSPEGRPTYEQYF.

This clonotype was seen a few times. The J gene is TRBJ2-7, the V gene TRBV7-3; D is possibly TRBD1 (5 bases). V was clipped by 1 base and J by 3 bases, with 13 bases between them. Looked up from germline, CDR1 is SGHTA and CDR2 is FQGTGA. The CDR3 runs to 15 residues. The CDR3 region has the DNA TGTGCCAGCAGCTTAAATGGACAAGCTGACTACGAGCAGTACTTC. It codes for CASSLNGQADYEQYF.

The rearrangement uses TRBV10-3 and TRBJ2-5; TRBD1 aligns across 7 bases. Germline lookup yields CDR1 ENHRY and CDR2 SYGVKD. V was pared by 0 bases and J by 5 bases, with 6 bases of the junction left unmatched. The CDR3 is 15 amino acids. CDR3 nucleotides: TGTGCCATCAGTGAGTCGCGAGGGGGCCGGGAGACCCAGTACTTC. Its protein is CAISESRGGRETQYF.

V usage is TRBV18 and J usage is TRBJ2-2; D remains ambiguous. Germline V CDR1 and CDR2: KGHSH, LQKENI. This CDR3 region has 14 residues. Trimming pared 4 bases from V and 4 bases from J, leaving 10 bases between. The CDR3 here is CASSHQEPTGELFF. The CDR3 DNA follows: TGTGCCAGCTCACATCAAGAGCCCACCGGGGAGCTGTTTTTT.

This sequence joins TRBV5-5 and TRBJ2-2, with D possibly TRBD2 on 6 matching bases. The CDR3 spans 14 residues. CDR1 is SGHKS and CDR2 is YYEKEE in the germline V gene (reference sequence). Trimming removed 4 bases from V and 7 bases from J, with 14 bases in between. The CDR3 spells CASSRLGWDGELFF. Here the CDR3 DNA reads TGTGCCAGCAGCCGACTAGGGTGGGACGGGGAGCTGTTTTTT.

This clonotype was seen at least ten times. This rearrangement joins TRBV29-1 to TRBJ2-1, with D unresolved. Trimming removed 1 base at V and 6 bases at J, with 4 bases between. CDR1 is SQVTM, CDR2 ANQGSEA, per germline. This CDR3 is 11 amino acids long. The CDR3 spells CSVEVGNEQFF. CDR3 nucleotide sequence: TGCAGCGTTGAAGTAGGCAATGAGCAGTTCTTC.

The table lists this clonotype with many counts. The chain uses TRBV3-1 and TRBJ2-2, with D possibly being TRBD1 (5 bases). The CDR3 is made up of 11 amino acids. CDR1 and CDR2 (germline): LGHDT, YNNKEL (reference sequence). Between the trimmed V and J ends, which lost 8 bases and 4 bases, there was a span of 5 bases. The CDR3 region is CASQGTGELFF. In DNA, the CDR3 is TGTGCCAGCCAGGGCACCGGGGAGCTGTTTTTT.

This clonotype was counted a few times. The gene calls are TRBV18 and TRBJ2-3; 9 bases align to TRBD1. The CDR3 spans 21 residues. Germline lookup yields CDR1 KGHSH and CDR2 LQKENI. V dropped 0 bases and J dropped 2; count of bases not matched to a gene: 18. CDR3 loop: CASSPPVGTGQFSAPTDTQYF. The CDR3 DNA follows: TGTGCCAGCTCACCACCGGTAGGGACAGGGCAGTTCTCGGCCCCCACAGATACGCAGTATTTT.

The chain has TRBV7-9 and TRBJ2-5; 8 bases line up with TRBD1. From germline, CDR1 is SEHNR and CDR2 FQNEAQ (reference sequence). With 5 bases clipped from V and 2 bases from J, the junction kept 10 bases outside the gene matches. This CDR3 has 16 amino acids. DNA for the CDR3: TGTGCCAGCAGCACCCGACAGGGGTTTGTGCAAGAGACCCAGTACTTC. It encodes CASSTRQGFVQETQYF.

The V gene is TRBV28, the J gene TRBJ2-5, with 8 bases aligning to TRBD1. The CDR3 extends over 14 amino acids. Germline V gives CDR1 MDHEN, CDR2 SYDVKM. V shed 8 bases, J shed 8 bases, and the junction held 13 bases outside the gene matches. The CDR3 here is CASSYRDRMSTQYF. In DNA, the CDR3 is TGTGCCAGCTCCTACCGGGACAGGATGAGCACCCAGTACTTC.

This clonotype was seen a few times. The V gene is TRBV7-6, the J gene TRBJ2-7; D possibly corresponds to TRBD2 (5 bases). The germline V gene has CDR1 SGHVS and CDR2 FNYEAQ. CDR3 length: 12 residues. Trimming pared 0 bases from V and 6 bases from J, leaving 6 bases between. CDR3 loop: CASSLAGSEQYF. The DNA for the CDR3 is TGTGCCAGCAGCTTAGCGGGGAGCGAGCAGTACTTC.

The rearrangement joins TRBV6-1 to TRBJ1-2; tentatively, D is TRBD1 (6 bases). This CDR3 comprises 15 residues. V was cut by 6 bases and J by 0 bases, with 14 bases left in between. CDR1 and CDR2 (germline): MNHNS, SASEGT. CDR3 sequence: CASSRGHLANYGYTF. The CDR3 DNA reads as TGTGCCAGCAGCCGGGGACATCTAGCTAACTATGGCTACACCTTC.

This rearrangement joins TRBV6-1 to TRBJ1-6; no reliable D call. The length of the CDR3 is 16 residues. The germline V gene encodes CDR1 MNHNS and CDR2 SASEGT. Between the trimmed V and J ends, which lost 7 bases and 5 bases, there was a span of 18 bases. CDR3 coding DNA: TGTGCCAGCACCCTACGAGCGTTGTCTGATAATTCACCCCTCCACTTT. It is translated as CASTLRALSDNSPLHF.

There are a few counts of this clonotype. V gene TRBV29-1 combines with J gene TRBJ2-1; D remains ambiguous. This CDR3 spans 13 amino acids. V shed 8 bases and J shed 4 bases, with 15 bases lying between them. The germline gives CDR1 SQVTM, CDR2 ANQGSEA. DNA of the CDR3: TGCAGCTATACAAGACTGACATACAATGAGCAGTTCTTC. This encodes CSYTRLTYNEQFF.

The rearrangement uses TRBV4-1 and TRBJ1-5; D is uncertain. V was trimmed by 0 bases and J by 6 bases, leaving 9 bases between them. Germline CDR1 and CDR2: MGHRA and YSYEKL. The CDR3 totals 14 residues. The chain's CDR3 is CASSQDNWGQPQHF. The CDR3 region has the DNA TGCGCCAGCAGCCAAGATAACTGGGGTCAGCCCCAGCATTTT.

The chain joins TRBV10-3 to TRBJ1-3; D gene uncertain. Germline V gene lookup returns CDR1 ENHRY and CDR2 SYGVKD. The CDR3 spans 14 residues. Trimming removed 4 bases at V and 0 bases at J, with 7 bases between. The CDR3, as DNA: TGTGCCATCAGTGTCGAGGCCTCTGGAAACACCATATATTTT. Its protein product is CAISVEASGNTIYF.

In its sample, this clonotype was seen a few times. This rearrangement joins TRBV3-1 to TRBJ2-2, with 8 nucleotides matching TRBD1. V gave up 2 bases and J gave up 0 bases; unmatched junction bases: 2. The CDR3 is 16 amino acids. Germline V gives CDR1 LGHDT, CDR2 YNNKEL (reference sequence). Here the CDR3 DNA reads TGTGCCAGCAGCCAACAGGGGGCGGCGAACACCGGGGAGCTGTTTTTT. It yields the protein CASSQQGAANTGELFF.

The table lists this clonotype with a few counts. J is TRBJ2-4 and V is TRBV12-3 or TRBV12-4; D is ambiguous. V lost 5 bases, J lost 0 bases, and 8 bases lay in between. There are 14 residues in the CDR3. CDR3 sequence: CASSPLRAKNIQYF. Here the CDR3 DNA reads TGTGCCAGCAGTCCCCTAAGAGCCAAAAACATTCAGTACTTC.